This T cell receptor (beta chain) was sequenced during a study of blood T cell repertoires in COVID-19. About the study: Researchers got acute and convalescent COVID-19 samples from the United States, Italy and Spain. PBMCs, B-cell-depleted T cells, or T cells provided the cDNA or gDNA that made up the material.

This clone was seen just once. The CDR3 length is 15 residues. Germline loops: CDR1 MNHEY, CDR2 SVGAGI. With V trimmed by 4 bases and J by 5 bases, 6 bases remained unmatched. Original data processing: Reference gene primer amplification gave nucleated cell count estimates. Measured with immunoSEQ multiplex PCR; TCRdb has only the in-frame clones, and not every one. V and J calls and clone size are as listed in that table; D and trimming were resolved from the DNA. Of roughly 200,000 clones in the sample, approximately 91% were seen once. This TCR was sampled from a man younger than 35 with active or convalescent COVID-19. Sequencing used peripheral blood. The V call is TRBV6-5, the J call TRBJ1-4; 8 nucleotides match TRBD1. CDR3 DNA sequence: TGTGCCAGCAGTTCCAGACAGGGGAGGAATGAAAAACTGTTTTTT. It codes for CASSSRQGRNEKLFF.